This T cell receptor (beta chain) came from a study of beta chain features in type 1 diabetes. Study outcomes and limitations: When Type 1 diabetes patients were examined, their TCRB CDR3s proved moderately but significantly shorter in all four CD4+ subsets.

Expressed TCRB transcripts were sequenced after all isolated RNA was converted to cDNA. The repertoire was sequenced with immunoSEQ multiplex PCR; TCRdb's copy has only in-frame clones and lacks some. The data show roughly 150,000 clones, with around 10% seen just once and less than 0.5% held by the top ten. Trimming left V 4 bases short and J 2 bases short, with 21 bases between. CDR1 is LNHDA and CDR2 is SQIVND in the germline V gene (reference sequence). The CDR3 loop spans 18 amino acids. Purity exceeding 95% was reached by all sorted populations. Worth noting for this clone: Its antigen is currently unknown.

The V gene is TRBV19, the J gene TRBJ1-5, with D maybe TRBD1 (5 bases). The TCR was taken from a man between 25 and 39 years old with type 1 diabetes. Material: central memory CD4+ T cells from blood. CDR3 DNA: TGTGCCAGTAGTAGGGGCGCTACAGGTCCTGGGGGCAATCAGCCCCAGCATTTT. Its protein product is CASSRGATGPGGNQPQHF.